These 6 T cell receptor beta chains originate from one sample sequenced in a study of OX40 agonist ivuxolimab in advanced cancers. Profiled with immunoSEQ multiplex PCR; TCRdb holds only in-frame clones, not every one. The table has more than 50,000 clones, approximately 83% seen once. Sample: CD4+ or CD8+ T cells sorted from blood, taken in a trial of the OX40 agonist ivuxolimab. Receptor source: an adult with an advanced solid tumor such as melanoma, head and neck, liver or kidney cancer.

V is TRBV6-5 and J is TRBJ1-6; possible D gene TRBD1, 5 bases. This CDR3 has 16 residues. Between the trimmed V and J ends, which lost 0 bases and 6 bases, there was a span of 12 bases. Germline assignment: CDR1 MNHEY and CDR2 SVGAGI. Here the CDR3 DNA reads TGTGCCAGCAGTTACTCGTTTTCAGGGAGTAATTCACCCCTCCACTTT. It is translated as CASSYSFSGSNSPLHF.

The V gene is TRBV7-2, the J gene TRBJ2-7; TRBD2 matches 10 bases. Germline V gives CDR1 SGHTA, CDR2 FQGNSA. With 5 bases clipped from V and 2 bases from J, the junction kept 6 bases outside the gene matches. This CDR3 comprises 15 residues. Here the CDR3 reads CASSRVGTSAYEQYF. CDR3 coding DNA: TGTGCCAGCAGCCGCGTGGGGACTAGCGCCTACGAGCAGTACTTC.

The V gene is TRBV6-1, the J gene TRBJ2-5, with D perhaps TRBD1 (6 bases). CDR1 MNHNS and CDR2 SASEGT come from the germline V gene. The length of the CDR3 is 15 residues. The V gene lost 0 bases and the J gene lost 1 base, with 9 bases spanning the gap. The CDR3 DNA is TGTGCCAGCAGTGAAGCACACAGGGTCCAAGAGACCCAGTACTTC. Its translation: CASSEAHRVQETQYF.

The chain combines TRBV9 with TRBJ1-2, with 8 bases that match TRBD1. The germline V gene encodes CDR1 SGDLS and CDR2 YYNGEE. CDR3 size: 14 residues. V dropped 3 bases and J dropped 7; count of bases not matched to a gene: 8. The CDR3 is CASSEGTGLGGYTF. CDR3 coding DNA: TGTGCCAGCAGCGAAGGGACAGGTTTGGGTGGCTACACCTTC.

This clone has only a few counts. The rearrangement joins TRBV6-1 to TRBJ2-1; possible D gene TRBD2, 6 bases. In germline, CDR1 is MNHNS, CDR2 SASEGT. V lost 0 bases to trimming and J lost 10 bases, with 19 bases between them. The CDR3 sequence is 16 residues long. The DNA of the CDR3 is TGTGCCAGCAGTGAAGCGAGGGCGGGACGGCCTGTGGAGCAGTTCTTC. Translated: CASSEARAGRPVEQFF.

The rearrangement joins TRBV5-4 to TRBJ2-1; 9 bases map to TRBD2. The CDR3 has 16 residues. CDR1 is SGHNT, CDR2 YYREEE, per germline (reference sequence). The J segment lost 5 bases and the V segment lost 6 bases, leaving 12 bases of the junction unmatched. For the CDR3, the DNA is TGTGCCAGCACCTCTGGGGCGGGGGGGCGGAACAATGAGCAGTTCTTC. Translated, it gives CASTSGAGGRNNEQFF. Full variable domain (outside the CDR3, taken from reference TRBV5-4 and TRBJ2-1): ETGVTQSPTHLIKTRGQQVTLRCSSQSGHNTVSWYQQALGQGPQFIFQYYREEENGRGNFPPRFSGLQFPNYSSELNVNALELDDSALYLCASTSGAGGRNNEQFFGPGTRLTVL.